This T cell receptor (beta chain) derives from a study of cytomegalovirus exposure and HLA in healthy donors. Overall study: A prior study identified 110 million or so unique TCR beta sequences from about 179 million T cells. Points from the study as a whole: HLA restriction was apparent for most CMV-associated TCR beta chains in a later analysis. Presence/absence analyses treated sequencing depth as roughly uniform across donors. Three CMV-associated chains proved CMV antigen-specific in vitro.

CDR1 is SGHVS, CDR2 FNYEAQ, per germline. The ends were cut back, 5 bases at V and 1 base at J, with 26 bases in the middle. This CDR3 contains 19 residues. This clone was observed a handful of times. Antigen specificity is unknown. 60 Vbeta and 13 Jbeta primers were used in PCR. Assay used: immunoSEQ multiplex PCR; TCRdb lists only in-frame clones, some missing. The data hold roughly 120,000 clones, with approximately 9.4% observed a single time. The gene calls are TRBV7-6 and TRBJ1-1; tentative D call: TRBD1 (6 bases). The clonotype was recovered from a man younger than 45 in good health and CMV-seronegative. Sequencing was done on a sample of PBMCs. Here the CDR3 reads CASSQRPNTRQEENTEAFF. CDR3 DNA: TGTGCCAGCAGCCAACGTCCTAATACAAGACAGGAGGAGAACACTGAAGCTTTCTTT.